The sequence of this TCR beta chain was determined in a study of radiotherapy plus CTLA-4 blockade in lung cancer. In its sample, this clone was seen once. Germline CDR1 LNHNV, CDR2 YYDKDF (reference sequence). This CDR3 region has 15 residues. Trimming left V 0 bases short and J 7 bases short, with 15 bases between. The table came from immunoSEQ multiplex PCR; TCRdb's copy has only in-frame clones and leaves some out. The data hold about 66,000 clones, with about four fifths observed a single time. This specimen consisted of peripheral blood, obtained from a patient treated with radiotherapy plus ipilimumab. This TCR came from a human donor with non-small cell lung cancer who had a partial response to radiotherapy plus ipilimumab. V usage is TRBV15 and J usage is TRBJ1-2; D gene ambiguous. CDR3: CATSRDPVVSSGYTF. The CDR3 DNA follows: TGTGCCACCAGCAGAGATCCGGTAGTATCGAGTGGCTACACCTTC.